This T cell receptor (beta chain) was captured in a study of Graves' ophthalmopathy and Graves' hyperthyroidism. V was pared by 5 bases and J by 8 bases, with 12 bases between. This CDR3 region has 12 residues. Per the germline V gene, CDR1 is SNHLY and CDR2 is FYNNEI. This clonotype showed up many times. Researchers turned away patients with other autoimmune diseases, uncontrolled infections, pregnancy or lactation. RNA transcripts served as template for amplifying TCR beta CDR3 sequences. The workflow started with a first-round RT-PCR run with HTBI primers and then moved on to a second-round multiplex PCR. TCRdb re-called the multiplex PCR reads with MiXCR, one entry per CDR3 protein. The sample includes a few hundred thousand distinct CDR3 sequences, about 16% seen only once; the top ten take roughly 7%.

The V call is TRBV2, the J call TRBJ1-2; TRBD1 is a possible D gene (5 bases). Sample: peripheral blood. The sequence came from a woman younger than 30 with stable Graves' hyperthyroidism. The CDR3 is CASSSRDWGYTF. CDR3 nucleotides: TGTGCCAGCAGTTCCAGGGATTGGGGCTACACCTTC.